This TCR beta chain appears in the sequencing data of a study of Ad26.COV2.S vaccination and SARS-CoV-2 variants. Assay used: immunoSEQ multiplex PCR; TCRdb lists only in-frame clones, some missing. This sample has a few hundred thousand clones, with about 93% found just once. The V gene lost 3 bases and the J gene lost 7 bases, with 13 bases spanning the gap. CDR1 and CDR2 from the germline V gene are MDHEN and SYDVKM. This CDR3 is 13 amino acids long. Treatment in this sample: 19 received Ad26.COV2.S at low or high dose, single or two shots; about 5 received placebo; per-sample allocation not given. Collection of the samples took place on day 63 after the first injection of vaccine or placebo.

The source is a person aged 18-65 years who received the Ad26.COV2.S COVID-19 vaccine or a placebo. The specimen comprised peripheral blood, sampled in a trial of Ad26.COV2.S vaccine versus placebo. The V gene is TRBV28, the J gene TRBJ2-7; no reliable D call. The CDR3 loop reads CASSFLKPLEQYF. CDR3 coding DNA: TGTGCCAGCAGTTTTTTGAAACCTTTAGAGCAGTACTTC.